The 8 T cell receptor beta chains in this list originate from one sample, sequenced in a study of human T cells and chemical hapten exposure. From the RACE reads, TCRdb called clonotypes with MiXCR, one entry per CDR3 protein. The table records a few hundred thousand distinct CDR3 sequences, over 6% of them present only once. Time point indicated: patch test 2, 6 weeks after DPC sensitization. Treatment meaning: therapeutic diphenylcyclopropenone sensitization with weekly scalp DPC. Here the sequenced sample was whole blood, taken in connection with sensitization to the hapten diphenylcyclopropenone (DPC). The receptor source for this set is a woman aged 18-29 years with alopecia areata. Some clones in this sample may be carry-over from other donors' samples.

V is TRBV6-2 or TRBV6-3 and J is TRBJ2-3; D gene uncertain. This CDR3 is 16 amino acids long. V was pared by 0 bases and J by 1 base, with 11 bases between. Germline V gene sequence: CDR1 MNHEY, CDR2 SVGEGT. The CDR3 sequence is CASSYSARVGTDTQYF. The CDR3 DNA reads TGTGCCAGCAGTTACTCGGCTAGAGTTGGCACAGATACGCAGTATTTT.

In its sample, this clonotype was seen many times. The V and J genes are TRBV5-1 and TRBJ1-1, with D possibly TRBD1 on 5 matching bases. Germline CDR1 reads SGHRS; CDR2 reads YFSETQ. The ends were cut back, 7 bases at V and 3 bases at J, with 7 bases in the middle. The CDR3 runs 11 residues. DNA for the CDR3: TGCGCCAGCCAGGGAGACACTGAAGCTTTCTTT. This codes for CASQGDTEAFF.

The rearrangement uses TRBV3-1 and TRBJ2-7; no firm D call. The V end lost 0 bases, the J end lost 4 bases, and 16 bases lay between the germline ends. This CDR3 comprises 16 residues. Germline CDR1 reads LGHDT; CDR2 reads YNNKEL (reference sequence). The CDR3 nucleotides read TGTGCCAGCAGCCAAGAGTACGGGTCGTCTATATACGAGCAGTACTTC. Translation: CASSQEYGSSIYEQYF.

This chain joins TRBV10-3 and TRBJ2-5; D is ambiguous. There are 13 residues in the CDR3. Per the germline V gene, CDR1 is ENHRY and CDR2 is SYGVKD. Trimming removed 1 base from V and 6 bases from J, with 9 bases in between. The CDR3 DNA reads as TGTGCCATCAGTGAGTACCGCGACCAGACCCAGTACTTC. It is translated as CAISEYRDQTQYF.

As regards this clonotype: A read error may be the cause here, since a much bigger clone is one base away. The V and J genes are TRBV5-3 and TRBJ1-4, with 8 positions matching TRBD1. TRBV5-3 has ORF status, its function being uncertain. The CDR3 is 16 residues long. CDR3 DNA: TGTCCCAGAAGCTTGGGACTGACAGGGGCGACCGAAAAACTGTTTTTT. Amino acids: CPRSLGLTGATEKLFF.

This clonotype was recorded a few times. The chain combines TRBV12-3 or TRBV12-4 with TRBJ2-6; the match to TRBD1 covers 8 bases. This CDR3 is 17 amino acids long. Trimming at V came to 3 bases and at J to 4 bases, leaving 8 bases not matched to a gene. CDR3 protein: CASSLPLTGAGANVLTF. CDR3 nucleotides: TGTGCCAGCAGTTTGCCCCTGACAGGGGCAGGGGCCAACGTCCTGACTTTC.

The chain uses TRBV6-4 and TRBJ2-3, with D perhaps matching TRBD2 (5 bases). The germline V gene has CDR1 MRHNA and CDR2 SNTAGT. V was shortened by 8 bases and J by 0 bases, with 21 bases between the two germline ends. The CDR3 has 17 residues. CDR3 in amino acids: CASLPRSGDGSTDTQYF. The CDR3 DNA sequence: TGTGCCAGCCTCCCTCGAAGCGGTGACGGCAGCACAGATACGCAGTATTTT.

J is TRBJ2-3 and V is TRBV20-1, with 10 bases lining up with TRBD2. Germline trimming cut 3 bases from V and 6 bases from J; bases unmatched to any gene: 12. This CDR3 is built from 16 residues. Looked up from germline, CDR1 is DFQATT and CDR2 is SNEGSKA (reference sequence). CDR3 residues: CSARDLAGDSGDTQYF. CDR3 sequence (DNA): TGCAGTGCTAGGGACCTAGCGGGGGACTCGGGGGATACGCAGTATTTT.